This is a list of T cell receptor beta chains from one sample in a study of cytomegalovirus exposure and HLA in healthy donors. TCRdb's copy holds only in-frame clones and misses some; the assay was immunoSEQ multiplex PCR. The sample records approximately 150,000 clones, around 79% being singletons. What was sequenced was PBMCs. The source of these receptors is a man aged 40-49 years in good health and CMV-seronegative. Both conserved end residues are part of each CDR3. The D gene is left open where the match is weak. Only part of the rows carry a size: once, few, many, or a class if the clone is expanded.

CDR3nt: TGTGCCAGCAGTTACAGGGGGGAAAAACTGTTTTTT
CDR3aa: CASSYRGEKLFF
v_gene: TRBV2
d_gene: TRBD1
j_gene: TRBJ1-4
abundance: once

CDR3nt: TGTGCCAGCAGTCGGGGGTACGGGGGATACGAGCAGTACTTC
CDR3aa: CASSRGYGGYEQYF
v_gene: TRBV28
d_gene: NA
j_gene: TRBJ2-7
abundance: NA

CDR3nt: TGTGCCAGCAGCCAAGTCGAGGGGACTAGGGGCTACACCTTC
CDR3aa: CASSQVEGTRGYTF
v_gene: TRBV4-2
d_gene: NA
j_gene: TRBJ1-2
abundance: NA

CDR3nt: TGTGCCAGCAGCTTGTCCGGGACAGGGCAATATGGCTACACCTTC
CDR3aa: CASSLSGTGQYGYTF
v_gene: TRBV5-6
d_gene: TRBD1
j_gene: TRBJ1-2
abundance: NA

CDR3nt: TGTGCCAGCAGGGAAACCGGGACAGGGACCGGGGAGCTGTTTTTT
CDR3aa: CASRETGTGTGELFF
v_gene: TRBV7-9
d_gene: TRBD1
j_gene: TRBJ2-2
abundance: NA

CDR3nt: TGTGCCAGCATTAGGGGATATAATTCACCCCTCCACTTT
CDR3aa: CASIRGYNSPLHF
v_gene: TRBV6-5
d_gene: NA
j_gene: TRBJ1-6
abundance: few

CDR3nt: TGTGCCAGCTCACCAATTACAGGGCGAAGGACTGAAGCTTTCTTT
CDR3aa: CASSPITGRRTEAFF
v_gene: TRBV18
d_gene: NA
j_gene: TRBJ1-1
abundance: NA

CDR3nt: TGTGCCAGCAGCGCGGGGGGCGGGGGAGATACGCAGTATTTT
CDR3aa: CASSAGGGGDTQYF
v_gene: TRBV9
d_gene: NA
j_gene: TRBJ2-3
abundance: NA

CDR3nt: TGTGCCTGGAGGATGGAGAACTCCTATAATTCACCCCTCCACTTT
CDR3aa: CAWRMENSYNSPLHF
v_gene: TRBV30
d_gene: NA
j_gene: TRBJ1-6
abundance: NA

CDR3nt: TGTGCCAGCAGTGTGATGGCAGATACTGGGGCCAACGTCCTGACTTTC
CDR3aa: CASSVMADTGANVLTF
v_gene: TRBV2
d_gene: NA
j_gene: TRBJ2-6
abundance: many

CDR3nt: TGTGCCAGCAGCCAAGGACAGGGGGCGAACTACGAGCAGTACTTC
CDR3aa: CASSQGQGANYEQYF
v_gene: TRBV4-2
d_gene: TRBD1
j_gene: TRBJ2-7
abundance: NA

CDR3nt: TGTGCCAGCAGCGTACGGACAGACCCCGCAGAGTCAAGAAACACCATATATTTT
CDR3aa: CASSVRTDPAESRNTIYF
v_gene: TRBV9
d_gene: NA
j_gene: TRBJ1-3
abundance: NA

CDR3nt: TGTGCCAGCAGGGGGGGAAATGAGCAGTTCTTC
CDR3aa: CASRGGNEQFF
v_gene: TRBV2
d_gene: NA
j_gene: TRBJ2-1
abundance: NA

CDR3nt: TGCGCCAGCAGTCAAGGCACAGTACACTATGGCTACACCTTC
CDR3aa: CASSQGTVHYGYTF
v_gene: TRBV23-1
d_gene: NA
j_gene: TRBJ1-2
abundance: NA

CDR3nt: TGTGCCAGCAGCCAAGAGGGCAGGGGAGCCGAGACCCAGTACTTC
CDR3aa: CASSQEGRGAETQYF
v_gene: TRBV14
d_gene: NA
j_gene: TRBJ2-5
abundance: NA

CDR3nt: TGTGCCAGCAGTGTGCTCCGGACAGGAGACTATGGCTACACCTTC
CDR3aa: CASSVLRTGDYGYTF
v_gene: TRBV6-1
d_gene: TRBD1
j_gene: TRBJ1-2
abundance: NA

CDR3nt: TGTGCCAGCAGCCCAACAGTAAACTATGGCTACACCTTC
CDR3aa: CASSPTVNYGYTF
v_gene: TRBV2
d_gene: NA
j_gene: TRBJ1-2
abundance: NA

CDR3nt: TGCGCCAGCAGCCCCTCGGCGGGGAGCACAGATACGCAGTATTTT
CDR3aa: CASSPSAGSTDTQYF
v_gene: TRBV5-1
d_gene: NA
j_gene: TRBJ2-3
abundance: NA

CDR3nt: TGCGCCAGCAGCGACGGGACAGGGGGCGACTATGGCTACACCTTC
CDR3aa: CASSDGTGGDYGYTF
v_gene: TRBV5-1
d_gene: TRBD1
j_gene: TRBJ1-2
abundance: NA

CDR3nt: TGCGCCAGCAGCCAAGATAGAGGTGGTAGCGCCAGGTACGAGCAGTACTTC
CDR3aa: CASSQDRGGSARYEQYF
v_gene: TRBV4-1
d_gene: NA
j_gene: TRBJ2-7
abundance: once

CDR3nt: TGTGCCAGCAGCGGCGGCCGCCAGGGGGCGAGCACAGATACGCAGTATTTT
CDR3aa: CASSGGRQGASTDTQYF
v_gene: TRBV5-4
d_gene: TRBD1
j_gene: TRBJ2-3
abundance: once

CDR3nt: TGTGCCAGTACCAATCTGAGGGCTAGCGGGGCAACAGATACGCAGTATTTT
CDR3aa: CASTNLRASGATDTQYF
v_gene: TRBV19
d_gene: TRBD2
j_gene: TRBJ2-3
abundance: NA

CDR3nt: TGTGCCAGCAGCTTGAGGGGATATAGCAATCAGCCCCAGCATTTT
CDR3aa: CASSLRGYSNQPQHF
v_gene: TRBV5-6
d_gene: NA
j_gene: TRBJ1-5
abundance: NA

CDR3nt: TGTGCCAGCAGTTTACAGGGGAACACTGAAGCTTTCTTT
CDR3aa: CASSLQGNTEAFF
v_gene: TRBV5-5
d_gene: NA
j_gene: TRBJ1-1
abundance: NA

CDR3nt: TGTGCCTGGAGGGGTGCCGGGGTAGGGGCCAACGTCCTGACTTTC
CDR3aa: CAWRGAGVGANVLTF
v_gene: TRBV30
d_gene: NA
j_gene: TRBJ2-6
abundance: NA

CDR3nt: TGTGCCAGCAGCGTATTGAGGGGGGGCCACAATGAGCAGTTCTTC
CDR3aa: CASSVLRGGHNEQFF
v_gene: TRBV9
d_gene: NA
j_gene: TRBJ2-1
abundance: NA

CDR3nt: TGTGCCAGCAGCGTCGGGACTAGCGGGGGGCCGAGGAGCACCGGGGAGCTGTTTTTT
CDR3aa: CASSVGTSGGPRSTGELFF
v_gene: TRBV9
d_gene: TRBD2
j_gene: TRBJ2-2
abundance: once

CDR3nt: TGCGCCAGCAGCATCGACAGGGGGCTGGGCTATGGCTACACCTTC
CDR3aa: CASSIDRGLGYGYTF
v_gene: TRBV5-1
d_gene: TRBD1
j_gene: TRBJ1-2
abundance: NA

CDR3nt: TGTGCCAGCAACCCAGGGCGTCGGCCGGGCGAGCAGTACTTC
CDR3aa: CASNPGRRPGEQYF
v_gene: TRBV6-5
d_gene: NA
j_gene: TRBJ2-7
abundance: NA

CDR3nt: TGTGCCAGCAGTTACGTGGACAGGCAGTACTTC
CDR3aa: CASSYVDRQYF
v_gene: TRBV6-6
d_gene: NA
j_gene: TRBJ2-7
abundance: NA

CDR3nt: TGTGCCAGCTCACCGGCGGTTAGCAATCAGCCCCAGCATTTT
CDR3aa: CASSPAVSNQPQHF
v_gene: TRBV18
d_gene: NA
j_gene: TRBJ1-5
abundance: NA

CDR3nt: TGTGCCAGTAGTACGCCACAGGGAACCTACGAGCAGTACTTC
CDR3aa: CASSTPQGTYEQYF
v_gene: TRBV19
d_gene: NA
j_gene: TRBJ2-7
abundance: NA

CDR3nt: TGTGCCAGCTTACCGGGACAAATCTGCGAGCAGTACTTC
CDR3aa: CASLPGQICEQYF
v_gene: TRBV5-6
d_gene: NA
j_gene: TRBJ2-7
abundance: once

CDR3nt: TGTGCCAGCAGCACCATCCAAGGCGGTAATTCACCCCTCCACTTT
CDR3aa: CASSTIQGGNSPLHF
v_gene: TRBV11-2
d_gene: NA
j_gene: TRBJ1-6
abundance: NA

CDR3nt: TGTGCCAGCAGTTTACCCCTATCGGGGATTGAAGCTTTCTTT
CDR3aa: CASSLPLSGIEAFF
v_gene: TRBV28
d_gene: NA
j_gene: TRBJ1-1
abundance: few

CDR3nt: TGTGCCTGGAGTGGATTCGACAGGCTGCACGATGAAGCTTTCTTT
CDR3aa: CAWSGFDRLHDEAFF
v_gene: TRBV30
d_gene: NA
j_gene: TRBJ1-1
abundance: few

CDR3nt: TGTGCCAGCAGCGTGGGGCTTACGCCCAACTTC
CDR3aa: CASSVGLTPNF
v_gene: TRBV25-1
d_gene: NA
j_gene: TRBJ2-7
abundance: NA

CDR3nt: TGTGCCAGCAGCTTACGGGACAGGGGCTACGAGCAGTACTTC
CDR3aa: CASSLRDRGYEQYF
v_gene: TRBV7-8
d_gene: TRBD1
j_gene: TRBJ2-7
abundance: few

CDR3nt: TGTGCCAGCAGGACTGACAGGGAACATAACTATGGCTACACCTTC
CDR3aa: CASRTDREHNYGYTF
v_gene: TRBV6-1
d_gene: TRBD1
j_gene: TRBJ1-2
abundance: NA

CDR3nt: TGCAGCGTTAATGGGGCGGGACAGGGGTATGGCTACACCTTC
CDR3aa: CSVNGAGQGYGYTF
v_gene: TRBV29-1
d_gene: TRBD1
j_gene: TRBJ1-2
abundance: few

CDR3nt: TGTGCCAGCAGTGGGGGCCAGGGGCTTGCAGATACGCAGTATTTT
CDR3aa: CASSGGQGLADTQYF
v_gene: TRBV2
d_gene: NA
j_gene: TRBJ2-3
abundance: once